A selection of T cell receptor beta chains follows, all from one sample in a study of T cell responses to AZD1222 COVID-19 vaccine. Sequencing used immunoSEQ multiplex PCR; TCRdb keeps in-frame clones, though not all of them. The table lists around 150,000 clones, 94% of them singletons. The sample in question was peripheral blood, obtained on day 0 of AZD1222 vaccination. The receptors were gathered from an adult in good health. CDR3s include the opening cysteine and the closing phenylalanine or tryptophan. The order of the fields is V gene, clone size, J gene, D gene, CDR3 DNA, CDR3 protein. D genes are given only for firm matches. The listing skips clone size in some rows; elsewhere it reads once, few, many or a size class.

V: TRBV10-2
size: few
J: TRBJ1-2
D: TRBD1
DNA: TGCGCCAGCAGCTCTTACGGGACAGTTACTAACTATGGCTACACCTTC
CDR3: CASSSYGTVTNYGYTF

V: TRBV11-3
size: few
J: TRBJ2-2
D: TRBD2
DNA: TGTGCCAGCAGCTTAGATAGCGGGGACACCGGGGAGCTGTTTTTT
CDR3: CASSLDSGDTGELFF

V: TRBV7-2
size: NA
J: TRBJ2-1
D: NA
DNA: TGTGCCAGCAGCTCCCAGGGATATGAGCAGTTCTTC
CDR3: CASSSQGYEQFF

V: TRBV10-3
size: NA
J: TRBJ2-1
D: TRBD1
DNA: TGTGCCATCAGTGAGCAGCAGGGGGCCTTCGATGAGCAGTTCTTC
CDR3: CAISEQQGAFDEQFF

V: TRBV5-1
size: NA
J: TRBJ2-1
D: NA
DNA: TGCGCCAGCAGCTACAACGACAATGAGCAGTTCTTC
CDR3: CASSYNDNEQFF

V: TRBV2
size: NA
J: TRBJ2-3
D: TRBD2
DNA: TGTGCCAGCAGTGATACTAGCGGGAAAGATACGCAGTATTTT
CDR3: CASSDTSGKDTQYF

V: TRBV7-9
size: NA
J: TRBJ1-1
D: NA
DNA: TGTGCCAGCAGCGCCTACTCCAGCAAGAACACTGAAGCTTTCTTT
CDR3: CASSAYSSKNTEAFF

V: TRBV11-2
size: NA
J: TRBJ2-1
D: TRBD2
DNA: TGTGCCAGCAGCCTTACTAGCGGGCGGGACAATGAGCAGTTCTTC
CDR3: CASSLTSGRDNEQFF

V: TRBV5-1
size: NA
J: TRBJ1-1
D: TRBD1
DNA: TGCGCCAGCAGCCCAGGACAGGGGGCGACTGAAGCTTTCTTT
CDR3: CASSPGQGATEAFF

V: TRBV2
size: NA
J: TRBJ2-3
D: TRBD2
DNA: TGTGCCAGCACAGGGACTAGCGAAGACACAGATACGCAGTATTTT
CDR3: CASTGTSEDTDTQYF

V: TRBV7-2
size: NA
J: TRBJ2-1
D: NA
DNA: TGTGCCAGCAGCTTATTTCCCCGGGGAAGGAATGAGCAGTTCTTC
CDR3: CASSLFPRGRNEQFF

V: TRBV7-6
size: once
J: TRBJ2-6
D: NA
DNA: TGTGCCAGCAGCGATAGTGGTCTTGGGGCCAACGTCCTGACTTTC
CDR3: CASSDSGLGANVLTF